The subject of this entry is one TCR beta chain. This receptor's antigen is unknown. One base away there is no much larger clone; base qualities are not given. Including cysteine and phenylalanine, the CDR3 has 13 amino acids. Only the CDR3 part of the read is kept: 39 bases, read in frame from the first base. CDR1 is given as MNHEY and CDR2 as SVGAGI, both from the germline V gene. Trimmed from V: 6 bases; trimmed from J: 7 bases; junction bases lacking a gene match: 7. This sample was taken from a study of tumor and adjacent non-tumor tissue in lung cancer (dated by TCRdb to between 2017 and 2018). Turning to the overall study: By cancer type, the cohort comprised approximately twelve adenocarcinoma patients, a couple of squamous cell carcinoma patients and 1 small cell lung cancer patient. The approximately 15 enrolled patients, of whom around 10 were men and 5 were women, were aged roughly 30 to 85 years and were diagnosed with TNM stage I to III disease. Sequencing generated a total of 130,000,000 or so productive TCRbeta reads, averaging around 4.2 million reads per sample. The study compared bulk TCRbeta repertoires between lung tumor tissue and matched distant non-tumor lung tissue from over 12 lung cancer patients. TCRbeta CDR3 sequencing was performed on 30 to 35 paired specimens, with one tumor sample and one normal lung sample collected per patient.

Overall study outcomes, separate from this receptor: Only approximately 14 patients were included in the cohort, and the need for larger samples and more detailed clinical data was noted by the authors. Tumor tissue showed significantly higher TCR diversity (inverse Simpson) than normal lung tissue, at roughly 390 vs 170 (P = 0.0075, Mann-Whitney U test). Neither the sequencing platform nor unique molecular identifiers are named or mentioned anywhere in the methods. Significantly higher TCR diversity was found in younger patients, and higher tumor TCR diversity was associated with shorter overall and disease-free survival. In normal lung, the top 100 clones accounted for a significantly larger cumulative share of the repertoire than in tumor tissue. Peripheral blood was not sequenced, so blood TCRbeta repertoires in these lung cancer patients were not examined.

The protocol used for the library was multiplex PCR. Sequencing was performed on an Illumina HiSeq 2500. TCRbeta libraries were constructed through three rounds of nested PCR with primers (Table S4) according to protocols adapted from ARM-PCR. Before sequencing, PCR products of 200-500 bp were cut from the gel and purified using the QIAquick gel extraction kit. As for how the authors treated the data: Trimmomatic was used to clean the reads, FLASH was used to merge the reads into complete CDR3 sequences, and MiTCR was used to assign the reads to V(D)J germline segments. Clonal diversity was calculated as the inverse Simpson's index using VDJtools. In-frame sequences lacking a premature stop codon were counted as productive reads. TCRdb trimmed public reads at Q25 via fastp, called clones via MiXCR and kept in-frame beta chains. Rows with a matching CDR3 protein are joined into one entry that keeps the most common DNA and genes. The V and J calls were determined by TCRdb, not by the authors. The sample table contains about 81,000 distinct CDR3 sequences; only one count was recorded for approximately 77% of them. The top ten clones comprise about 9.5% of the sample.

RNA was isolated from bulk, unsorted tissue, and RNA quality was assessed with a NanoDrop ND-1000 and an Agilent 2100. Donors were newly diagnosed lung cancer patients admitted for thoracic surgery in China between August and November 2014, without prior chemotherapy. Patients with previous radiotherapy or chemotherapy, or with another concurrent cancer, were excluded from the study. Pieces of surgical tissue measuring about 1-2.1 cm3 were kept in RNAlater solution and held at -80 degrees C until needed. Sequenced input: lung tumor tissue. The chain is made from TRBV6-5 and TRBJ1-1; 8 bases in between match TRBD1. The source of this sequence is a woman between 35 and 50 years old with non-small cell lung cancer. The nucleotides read TGTGCCAGCAGCCCTACAGGGGGTCTTGAAGCTTTCTTT. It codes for CASSPTGGLEAFF.